The clone carrying this T cell receptor beta chain was picked up many times. As yet, its antigen is unknown. TCRdb re-derived calls from the RACE reads in MiXCR, one entry per CDR3 protein. This repertoire shows over 55,000 distinct CDR3 sequences, approximately 12% found once; its top ten account for approximately 1.4%. The data derive from a study of human T cells and chemical hapten exposure. Study in general: Sensitization was performed using 2% DPC on an approximately 2 cm by approximately 2 cm upper inner arm skin site. Patients were mainly female, each with alopecia areata, totalis or universalis.

The time point: patch test 3, about 24 weeks after DPC sensitization. Treatment of the sample: therapeutic diphenylcyclopropenone sensitization with weekly scalp DPC. The study's findings and limits: Among TCRs, those above 1 in 1000 frequency were unaffected by DPC sensitization.

In germline, CDR1 is SGHVS, CDR2 FNYEAQ. This CDR3 is 15 amino acids long. Deletions cut 5 bases from V and 0 bases from J, with 11 bases between. The sequence came from a woman between 45 and 60 years old with alopecia areata. Some clones in this sample may be carry-over from other donors' samples. The rearrangement joins TRBV7-6 to TRBJ1-3; D call uncertain. The sample in question was whole blood, obtained in connection with sensitization to the hapten diphenylcyclopropenone (DPC). CDR3 coding DNA: TGTGCCAGCAGCGACTACGGAGTCTCTGGAAACACCATATATTTT. Amino acids: CASSDYGVSGNTIYF.